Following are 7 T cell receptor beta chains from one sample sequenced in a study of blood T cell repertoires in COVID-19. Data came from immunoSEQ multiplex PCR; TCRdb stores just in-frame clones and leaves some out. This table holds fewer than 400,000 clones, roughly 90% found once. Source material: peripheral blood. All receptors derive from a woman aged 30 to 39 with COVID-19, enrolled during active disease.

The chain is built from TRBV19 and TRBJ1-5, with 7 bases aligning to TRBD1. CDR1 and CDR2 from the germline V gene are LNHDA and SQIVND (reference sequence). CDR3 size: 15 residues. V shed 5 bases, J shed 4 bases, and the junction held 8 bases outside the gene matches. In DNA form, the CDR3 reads TGTGCCAGTAGTGTCCAGGGGGTGAGAAATCAGCCCCAGCATTTT. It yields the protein CASSVQGVRNQPQHF. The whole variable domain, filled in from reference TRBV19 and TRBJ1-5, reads DGGITQSPKYLFRKEGQNVTLSCEQNLNHDAMYWYRQDPGQGLRLIYYSQIVNDFQKGDIAEGYSVSREKKESFPLTVTSAQKNPTAFYLCASSVQGVRNQPQHFGDGTRLSIL.

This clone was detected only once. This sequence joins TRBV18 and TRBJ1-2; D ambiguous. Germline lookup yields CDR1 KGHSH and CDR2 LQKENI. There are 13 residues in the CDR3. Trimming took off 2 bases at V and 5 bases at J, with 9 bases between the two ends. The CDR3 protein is CASSPGLEYGYTF. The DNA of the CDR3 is TGTGCCAGCTCACCAGGTTTAGAGTATGGCTACACCTTC. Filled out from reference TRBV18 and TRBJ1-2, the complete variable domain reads NAGVMQNPRHLVRRRGQEARLRCSPMKGHSHVYWYRQLPEEGLKFMVYLQKENIIDESGMPKERFSAEFPKEGPSILRIQQVVRGDSAAYFCASSPGLEYGYTFGSGTRLTVV.

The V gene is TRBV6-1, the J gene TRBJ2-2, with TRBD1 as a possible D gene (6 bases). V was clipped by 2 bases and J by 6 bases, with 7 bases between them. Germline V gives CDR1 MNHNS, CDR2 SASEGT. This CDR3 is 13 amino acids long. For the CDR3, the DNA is TGTGCCAGCAGTGAAACAGGGCCCGGGGAGCTGTTTTTT. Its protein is CASSETGPGELFF.

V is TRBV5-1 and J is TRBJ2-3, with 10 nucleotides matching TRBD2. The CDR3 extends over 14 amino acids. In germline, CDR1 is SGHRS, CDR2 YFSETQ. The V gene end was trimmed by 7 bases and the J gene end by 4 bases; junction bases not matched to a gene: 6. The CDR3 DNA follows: TGCGCCAGCTCGAGCGGGGGGGCGCCAGATACGCAGTATTTT. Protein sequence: CASSSGGAPDTQYF. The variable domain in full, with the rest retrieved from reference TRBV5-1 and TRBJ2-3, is KAGVTQTPRYLIKTRGQQVTLSCSPISGHRSVSWYQQTPGQGLQFLFEYFSETQRNKGNFPGRFSGRQFSNSRSEMNVSTLELGDSALYLCASSSGGAPDTQYFGPGTRLTVL.

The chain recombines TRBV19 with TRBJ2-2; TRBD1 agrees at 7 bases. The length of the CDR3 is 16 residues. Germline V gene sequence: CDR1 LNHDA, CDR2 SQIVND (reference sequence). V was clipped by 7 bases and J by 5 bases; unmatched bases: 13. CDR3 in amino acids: CASTLTGSYGTGELFF. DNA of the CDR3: TGTGCCAGTACCCTGACAGGGTCATATGGGACCGGGGAGCTGTTTTTT.

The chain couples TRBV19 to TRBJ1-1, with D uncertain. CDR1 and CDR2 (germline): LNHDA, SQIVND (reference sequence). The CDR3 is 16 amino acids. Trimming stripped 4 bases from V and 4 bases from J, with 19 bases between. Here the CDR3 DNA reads TGTGCCAGTAGTAAGGTGGCTTTGATTCGGGGCACTGAAGCTTTCTTT. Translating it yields CASSKVALIRGTEAFF.

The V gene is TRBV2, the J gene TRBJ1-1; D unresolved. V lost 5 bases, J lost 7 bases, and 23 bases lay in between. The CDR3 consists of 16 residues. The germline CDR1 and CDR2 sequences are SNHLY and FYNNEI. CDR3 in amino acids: CASSPNFGGPGGEAFF. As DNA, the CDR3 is TGTGCCAGCAGTCCCAATTTCGGAGGGCCTGGAGGTGAAGCTTTCTTT. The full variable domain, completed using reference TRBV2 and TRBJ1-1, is EPEVTQTPSHQVTQMGQEVILRCVPISNHLYFYWYRQILGQKVEFLVSFYNNEISEKSEIFDDQFSVERPDGSNFTLKIRSTKLEDSAMYFCASSPNFGGPGGEAFFGQGTRLTVV.